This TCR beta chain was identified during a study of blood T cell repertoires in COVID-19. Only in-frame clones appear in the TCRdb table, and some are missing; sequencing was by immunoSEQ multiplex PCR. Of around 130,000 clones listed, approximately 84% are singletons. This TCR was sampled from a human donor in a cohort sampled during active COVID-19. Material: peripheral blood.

The CDR3 nucleotides are TGTGCCAGCCGGACAGGGACTGGAAACACCATATATTTT. This sequence encodes CASRTGTGNTIYF. The genes are TRBV27 and TRBJ1-3, with 8 bases matching TRBD1. Germline trimming cut 8 bases from V and 2 bases from J; bases unmatched to any gene: 2. The CDR3 runs 13 residues. Germline assignment: CDR1 MNHEY and CDR2 SMNVEV (reference sequence).